Following are 6 T cell receptor beta chains from one sample sequenced in a study (dated by TCRdb to about 2016). The receptor library was made with RT-PCR. TCRdb records Illumina MiSeq as the sequencer. TCRdb reprocessed the public reads (quality trimming at Q25 with fastp, clone calling with MiXCR) and kept in-frame beta chains. Every entry covers one CDR3 protein and lists the most common genes and DNA from its rows. Here the sample has around 700,000 distinct CDR3 sequences; 13% to 15% occur a single time. The ten largest account for just over 3.5% of the sample. The sample was memory CD4+ T cells from blood. These receptors all stem from a female donor in good health, serving as a healthy control.

There are a few counts of this clonotype. V and J are TRBV6-4 and TRBJ2-3; D gene ambiguous. V lost 4 bases, J lost 5 bases, and 10 bases lay in between. Germline-derived CDR1 and CDR2 are MRHNA and SNTAGT. The CDR3 has 13 amino acids. The CDR3 region has the DNA TGTGCCAGCAGTGGCCAGAGAGGAGATACGCAGTATTTT. As protein: CASSGQRGDTQYF.

In this sample, this clonotype turned up a few times. This sequence joins TRBV19 and TRBJ2-7, with D perhaps TRBD2 (6 bases). The CDR3 has 15 residues. V lost 5 bases and J lost 4, with 18 bases in between. Germline assignment: CDR1 LNHDA and CDR2 SQIVND (reference sequence). DNA for the CDR3: TGTGCCAGTAGTCATCCGGGACTTTCAGATTACGAGCAGTACTTC. This sequence encodes CASSHPGLSDYEQYF.

This clonotype was detected a few times. The rearrangement uses TRBV6-5 and TRBJ2-1, with a possible D match to TRBD1 (7 bases). The CDR3 has 15 amino acids. V shed 7 bases and J shed 3 bases, with 16 bases lying between them. Germline lookup yields CDR1 MNHEY and CDR2 SVGAGI. CDR3: CASIPSGGLYNEQFF. The DNA for the CDR3 is TGTGCCAGCATCCCATCAGGGGGGCTCTACAATGAGCAGTTCTTC.

The chain is built from TRBV7-9 and TRBJ2-7; 10 nucleotides align to TRBD1. V was clipped by 4 bases and J by 3 bases; unmatched bases: 6. The CDR3 is 15 residues long. Germline lookup yields CDR1 SEHNR and CDR2 FQNEAQ (reference sequence). The CDR3 DNA follows: TGTGCCAGCAGCTCGGACGGGGACAGGGGCTACGAGCAGTACTTC. Amino acids: CASSSDGDRGYEQYF. Complete variable domain (other parts from reference TRBV7-9 and TRBJ2-7): DTGVSQNPRHKITKRGQNVTFRCDPISEHNRLYWYRQTLGQGPEFLTYFQNEAQLEKSRLLSDRFSAERPKGSFSTLEIQRTEQGDSAMYLCASSSDGDRGYEQYFGPGTRLTVT.

This clonotype was recorded at least ten times. J is TRBJ2-4 and V is TRBV7-2; TRBD1 matches at 9 bases. Germline CDR1 reads SGHTA; CDR2 reads FQGNSA. After removal of 5 bases from V and 4 bases from J, the junction contained 6 bases not matched to a gene. The CDR3 totals 15 residues. CDR3 protein: CASSNAGTGKNIQYF. The CDR3 DNA follows: TGTGCCAGCAGCAATGCCGGGACAGGGAAAAACATTCAGTACTTC.

This clonotype was found a few times. The chain uses TRBV7-2 and TRBJ2-3; D not resolved. The CDR3 totals 14 residues. Trimming pared 8 bases from V and 2 bases from J, leaving 14 bases between. Germline assignment: CDR1 SGHTA and CDR2 FQGNSA. Written as DNA, the CDR3 is TGTGCCAGCTTGCTAAACCCGGACACAGATACGCAGTATTTT. Translated: CASLLNPDTDTQYF. Combining the CDR3 with reference TRBV7-2 and TRBJ2-3 gives the whole variable domain GAGVSQSPSNKVTEKGKDVELRCDPISGHTALYWYRQSLGQGLEFLIYFQGNSAPDKSGLPSDRFSAERTGGSVSTLTIQRTQQEDSAVYLCASLLNPDTDTQYFGPGTRLTVL.